These 13 T cell receptor beta chains were sequenced from one sample in a study of Graves' ophthalmopathy and Graves' hyperthyroidism. The authors amplified TCR beta CDR3 regions, and they did so from RNA transcripts for repertoire sequencing. In the first round, RT-PCR was carried out with HTBI primers, and a multiplex PCR formed the second round. TCRdb itself ran the multiplex PCR reads through MiXCR, one entry per CDR3 protein. The sample has 580,000 or so distinct CDR3 sequences, 35% to 40% seen once; the top ten hold about 4.6%. The sample was peripheral blood or thyroid tissue (not recorded which). The receptors originated from an adult man with Graves' hyperthyroidism.

In regard to this clonotype: A much larger clone is a single base away; this may be a read error. Since the CDR3 does not end with the conserved phenylalanine or tryptophan, this likely comes from a read error. This chain joins TRBV20-1 and TRBJ1-5; weak D call: TRBD1 (6 bases). This CDR3 is built from 13 residues. V gave up 6 bases and J gave up 4 bases, with 13 bases separating them. Germline loops: CDR1 DFQATT, CDR2 SNEGSKA (reference sequence). The CDR3 loop is CSAETGLNQPQHL. The DNA for the CDR3 is TGCAGTGCGGAAACAGGGTTAAATCAGCCCCAGCATCTT.

This clonotype was picked up many times. V gene TRBV4-1 combines with J gene TRBJ2-7, with TRBD1 matching 7 bases. The CDR3 consists of 16 residues. V lost 0 bases and J lost 3; bases outside the gene matches: 8. Germline CDR1 reads MGHRA; CDR2 reads YSYEKL. The CDR3 nucleotides read TGCGCCAGCAGCCAAGAGTACGGGACAGTATACTACGAGCAGTACTTC. Amino acids: CASSQEYGTVYYEQYF.

This clonotype was seen just once. The chain is built from TRBV10-3 and TRBJ1-4; D is undetermined. Per the germline V gene, CDR1 is ENHRY and CDR2 is SYGVKD. The CDR3 is 17 amino acids. The V end was cut by 0 bases, the J end by 6 bases, with 17 bases between. CDR3 bases: TGTGCCATCAGTGAGTCACTGGGCTTAGGTTCCTATGAAAAACTGTTTTTT. Translating gives CAISESLGLGSYEKLFF.

This clonotype was seen repeatedly, ten times or more. This rearrangement joins TRBV12-3 or TRBV12-4 to TRBJ2-7; TRBD1 agrees at 7 bases. The CDR3 totals 13 residues. Trimming removed 5 bases from V and 4 bases from J; junction bases left unmatched: 5. The CDR3 coding sequence is TGTGCCAGCAGTGGGACAGAAAAATACGAGCAGTACTTC. It is translated as CASSGTEKYEQYF.

This clonotype was seen at least ten times. The V gene is TRBV25-1, the J gene TRBJ1-2, with TRBD1 as a possible D gene (5 bases). The CDR3 runs to 13 residues. In germline, CDR1 is MGHDK, CDR2 SYGVNS. V dropped 4 bases and J dropped 4 bases, with 10 bases sitting between them. The CDR3 DNA is TGTGCCAGCAGTGGCGGGACTGTCTATGGCTACACCTTC. Protein: CASSGGTVYGYTF.

A remark on this clonotype: The junction differs from germline at one of its ends, possibly a read error. V gene TRBV6-1 combines with J gene TRBJ1-2, with no clear D. The CDR3 extends over 14 amino acids. Germline CDR1 MNHNS, CDR2 SASEGT. This CDR3 reads CASSNRDYNYVYTF. As DNA, the CDR3 is TGTGCCAGCAGCAATCGAGATTATAACTATGTCTACACCTTC.

This chain uses TRBV15 with TRBJ2-2, with D perhaps TRBD1 (6 bases). There are 16 residues in the CDR3. Trimming took 0 bases from V and 5 from J, leaving 13 bases between them. From germline, CDR1 is LNHNV and CDR2 YYDKDF (reference sequence). This CDR3 is CATSRDIRGATGELFF. The CDR3 bases are TGTGCCACCAGCAGAGATATCAGGGGAGCTACCGGGGAGCTGTTTTTT.

The CDR3 DNA reads TGTGCCAGCAGCTTTGGGACTAGCGGGAGAAGAGATACGCAGTATTTT. Protein product: CASSFGTSGRRDTQYF. This chain connects TRBV7-9 to TRBJ2-3, with 14 bases that match TRBD2. The trim removed 3 bases at V and 5 bases at J, leaving 4 bases unmatched. The CDR3 sequence is 16 residues long. CDR1 and CDR2 (germline): SEHNR, FQNEAQ (reference sequence).

The chain links TRBV29-1 to TRBJ2-7, with TRBD2 matching 8 bases. V dropped 8 bases and J dropped 6; count of bases not matched to a gene: 15. Germline assignment: CDR1 SQVTM and CDR2 ANQGSEA. The CDR3 is made up of 14 amino acids. CDR3 nucleotides: TGCAGCTCCCCTGGACTAGCCGAACCTTCCGAGCAGTACTTC. Its translation: CSSPGLAEPSEQYF.

The gene calls are TRBV21-1 and TRBJ2-1; the DNA was not compared with TRBD2, the D call given in the table. TRBV21-1 is marked as a pseudogene. This CDR3 contains 15 residues. CDR3 in amino acids: CASSISGGNYNEQFF. The CDR3 region has the DNA TGTGCCAGCAGCATTAGCGGGGGGAACTACAATGAGCAGTTCTTC.

This chain connects TRBV20-1 to TRBJ2-5; 7 bases agree with TRBD2. J was trimmed by 1 base and V by 1 base; bases with no gene match: 9. Germline values: CDR1 DFQATT, CDR2 SNEGSKA (reference sequence). The CDR3 has 16 residues. CDR3 DNA: TGCAGTGCTAGAGGAAATCCGGGACTACCCCAAGAGACCCAGTACTTC. This encodes CSARGNPGLPQETQYF.

The sample holds many counts of this clonotype. The chain has TRBV2 and TRBJ2-7; D is ambiguous. Trimming cost V 6 bases and J 3 bases, with 12 bases left between them. Germline V gives CDR1 SNHLY, CDR2 FYNNEI. CDR3 length: 13 residues. The CDR3 DNA reads TGTGCCAGCAGAGGCTCCCTTTTCTACGAGCAGTACTTC. Residues: CASRGSLFYEQYF.

The chain joins TRBV2 to TRBJ1-4, with a possible D match to TRBD1 (6 bases). The V gene lost 6 bases and the J gene lost 7 bases, with 15 bases spanning the gap. The V gene's germline CDR1 is SNHLY and CDR2 FYNNEI. The CDR3 contains 14 residues. The CDR3 sequence is CASSPDRNTEKLFF. As DNA, the CDR3 is TGTGCCAGCAGCCCCGACAGGAACACTGAAAAACTGTTTTTT.